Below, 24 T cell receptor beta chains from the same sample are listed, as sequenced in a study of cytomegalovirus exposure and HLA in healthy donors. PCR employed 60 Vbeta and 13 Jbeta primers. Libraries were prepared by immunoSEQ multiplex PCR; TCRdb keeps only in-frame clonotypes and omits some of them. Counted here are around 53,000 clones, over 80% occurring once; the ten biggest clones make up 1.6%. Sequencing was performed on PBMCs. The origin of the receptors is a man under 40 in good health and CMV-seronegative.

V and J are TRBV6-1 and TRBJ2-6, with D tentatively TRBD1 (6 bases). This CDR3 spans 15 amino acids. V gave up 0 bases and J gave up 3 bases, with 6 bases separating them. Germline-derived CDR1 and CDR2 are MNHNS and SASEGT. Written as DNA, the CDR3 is TGTGCCAGCAGTGAAGCACAGGGTGGGGCCAACGTCCTGACTTTC. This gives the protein CASSEAQGGANVLTF.

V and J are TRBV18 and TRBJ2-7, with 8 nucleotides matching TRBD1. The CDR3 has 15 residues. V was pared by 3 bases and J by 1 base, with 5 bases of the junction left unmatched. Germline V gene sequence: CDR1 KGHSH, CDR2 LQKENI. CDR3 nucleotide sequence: TGTGCCAGCTCACCTCGGACAGGGCAATCCTACGAGCAGTACTTC. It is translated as CASSPRTGQSYEQYF.

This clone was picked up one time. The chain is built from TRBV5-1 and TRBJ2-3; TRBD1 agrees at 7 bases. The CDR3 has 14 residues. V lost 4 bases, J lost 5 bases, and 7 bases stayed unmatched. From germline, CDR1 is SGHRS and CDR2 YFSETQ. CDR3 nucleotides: TGCGCCAGCAGCCCACAGGGGATAGGAGATACGCAGTATTTT. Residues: CASSPQGIGDTQYF.

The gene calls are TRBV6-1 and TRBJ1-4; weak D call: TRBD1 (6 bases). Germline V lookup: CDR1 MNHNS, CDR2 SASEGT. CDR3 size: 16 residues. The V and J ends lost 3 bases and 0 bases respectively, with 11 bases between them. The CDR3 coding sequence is TGTGCCAGCAGTGAGGGGACATTTTCAACTAATGAAAAACTGTTTTTT. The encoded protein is CASSEGTFSTNEKLFF.

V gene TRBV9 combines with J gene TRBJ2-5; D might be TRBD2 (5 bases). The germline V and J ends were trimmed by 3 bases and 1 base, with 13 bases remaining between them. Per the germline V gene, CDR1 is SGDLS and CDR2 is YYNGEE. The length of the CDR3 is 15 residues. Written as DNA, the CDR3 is TGTGCCAGCAGCGCGGGCGGGCTAAGCCAAGAGACCCAGTACTTC. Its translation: CASSAGGLSQETQYF.

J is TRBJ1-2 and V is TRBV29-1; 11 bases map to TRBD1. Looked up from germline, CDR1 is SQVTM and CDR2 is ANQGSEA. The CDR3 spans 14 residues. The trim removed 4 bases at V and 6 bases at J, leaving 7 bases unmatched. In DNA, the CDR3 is TGCAGCGTTGGTGGGGACAGGGGGTCCAATGGCTACACCTTC. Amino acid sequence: CSVGGDRGSNGYTF.

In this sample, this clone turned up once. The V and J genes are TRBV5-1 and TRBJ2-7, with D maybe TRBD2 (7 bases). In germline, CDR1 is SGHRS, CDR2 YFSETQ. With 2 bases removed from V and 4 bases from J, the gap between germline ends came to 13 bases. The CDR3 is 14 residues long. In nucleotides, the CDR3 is TGCGCCAGCAGCTTCTCGGCGGGGGCTTACGAGCAGTACTTC. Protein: CASSFSAGAYEQYF.

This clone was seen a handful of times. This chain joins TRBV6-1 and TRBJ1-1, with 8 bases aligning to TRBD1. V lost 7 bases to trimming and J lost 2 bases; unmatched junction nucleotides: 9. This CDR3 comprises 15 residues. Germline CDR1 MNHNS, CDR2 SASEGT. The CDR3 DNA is TGTGCCAGCACTCCGGGGACAGGCGCCAACACTGAAGCTTTCTTT. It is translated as CASTPGTGANTEAFF.

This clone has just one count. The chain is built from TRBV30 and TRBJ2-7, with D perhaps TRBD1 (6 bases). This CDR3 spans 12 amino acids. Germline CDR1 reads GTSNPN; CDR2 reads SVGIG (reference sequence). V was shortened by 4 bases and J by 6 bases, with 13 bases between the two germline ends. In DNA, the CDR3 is TGTGCCTGGAAACCAGGGGCTTTCGAGCAGTACTTC. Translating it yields CAWKPGAFEQYF.

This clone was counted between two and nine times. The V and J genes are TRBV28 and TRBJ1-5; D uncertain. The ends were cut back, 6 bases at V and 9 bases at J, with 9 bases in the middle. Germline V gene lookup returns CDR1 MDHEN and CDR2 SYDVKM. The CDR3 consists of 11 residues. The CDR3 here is CASSQFSPQHF. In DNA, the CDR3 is TGTGCCAGCAGCCAGTTCTCGCCCCAGCATTTT.

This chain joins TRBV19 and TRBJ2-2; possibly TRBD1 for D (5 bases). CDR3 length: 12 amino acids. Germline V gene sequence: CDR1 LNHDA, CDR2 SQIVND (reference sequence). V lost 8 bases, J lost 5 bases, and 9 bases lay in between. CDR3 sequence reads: CASDDRTGELFF. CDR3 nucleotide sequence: TGTGCCAGTGACGACAGAACCGGGGAGCTGTTTTTT.

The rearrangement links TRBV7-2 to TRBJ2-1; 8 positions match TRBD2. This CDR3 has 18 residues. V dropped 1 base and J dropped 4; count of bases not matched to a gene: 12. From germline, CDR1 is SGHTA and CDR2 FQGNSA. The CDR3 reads CASSLEVAGSFNYNEQFF. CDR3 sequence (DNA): TGTGCCAGCAGCTTAGAGGTAGCGGGGTCTTTTAATTACAATGAGCAGTTCTTC.

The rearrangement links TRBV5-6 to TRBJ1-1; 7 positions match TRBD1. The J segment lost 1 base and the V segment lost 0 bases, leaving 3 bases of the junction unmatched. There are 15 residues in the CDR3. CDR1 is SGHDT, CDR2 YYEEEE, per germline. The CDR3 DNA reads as TGTGCCAGCAGCTTGGTCGGGACAGCGAACACTGAAGCTTTCTTT. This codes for CASSLVGTANTEAFF.

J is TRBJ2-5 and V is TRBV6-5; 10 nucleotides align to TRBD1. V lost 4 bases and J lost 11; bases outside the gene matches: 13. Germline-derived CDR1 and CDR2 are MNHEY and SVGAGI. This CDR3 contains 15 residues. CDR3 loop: CASSSTGTGVREQYF. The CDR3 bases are TGTGCCAGCAGTTCCACCGGGACAGGGGTTCGAGAGCAGTACTTC.

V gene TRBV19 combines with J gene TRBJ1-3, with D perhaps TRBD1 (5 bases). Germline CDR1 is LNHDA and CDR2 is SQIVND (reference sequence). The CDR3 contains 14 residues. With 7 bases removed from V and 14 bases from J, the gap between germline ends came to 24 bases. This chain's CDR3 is CASIPGTSDGYLYF. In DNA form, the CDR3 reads TGTGCCAGTATCCCCGGGACTTCGGACGGATATTTATATTTT.

CDR3 in DNA: TGTGCCAGCTCACCAGGCAGGGCGGCACTGTTTTTT. Translation gives CASSPGRAALFF. The gene calls are TRBV18 and TRBJ1-4; D possibly corresponds to TRBD1 (5 bases). This CDR3 is 12 amino acids long. The V and J ends lost 2 bases and 13 bases respectively, with 11 bases between them. Per the germline V gene, CDR1 is KGHSH and CDR2 is LQKENI.

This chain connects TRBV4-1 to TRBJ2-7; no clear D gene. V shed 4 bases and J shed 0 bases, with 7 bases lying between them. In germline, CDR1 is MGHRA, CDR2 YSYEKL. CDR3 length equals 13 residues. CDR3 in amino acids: CASSPRVSYEQYF. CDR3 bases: TGCGCCAGCAGCCCCCGGGTCTCCTACGAGCAGTACTTC.

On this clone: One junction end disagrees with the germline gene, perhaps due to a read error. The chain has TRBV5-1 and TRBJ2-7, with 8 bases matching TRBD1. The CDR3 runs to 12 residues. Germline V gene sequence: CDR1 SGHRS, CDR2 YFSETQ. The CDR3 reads CASSDPPGQALF. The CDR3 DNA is TGCGCCAGCAGTGACCCCCCGGGACAGGCCCTCTTC.

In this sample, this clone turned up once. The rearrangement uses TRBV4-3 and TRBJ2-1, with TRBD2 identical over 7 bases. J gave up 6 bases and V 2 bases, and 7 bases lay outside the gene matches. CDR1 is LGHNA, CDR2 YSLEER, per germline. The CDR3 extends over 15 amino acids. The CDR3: CASSQWRENLNEQFF. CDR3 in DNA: TGCGCCAGCAGCCAATGGCGGGAGAACCTCAATGAGCAGTTCTTC.

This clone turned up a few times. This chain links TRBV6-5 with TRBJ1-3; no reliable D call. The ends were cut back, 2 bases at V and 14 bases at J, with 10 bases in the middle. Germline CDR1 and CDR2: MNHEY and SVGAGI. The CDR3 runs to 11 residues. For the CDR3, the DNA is TGTGCCAGCAGTTACGGCGGAGACGTATATTTT. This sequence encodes CASSYGGDVYF.

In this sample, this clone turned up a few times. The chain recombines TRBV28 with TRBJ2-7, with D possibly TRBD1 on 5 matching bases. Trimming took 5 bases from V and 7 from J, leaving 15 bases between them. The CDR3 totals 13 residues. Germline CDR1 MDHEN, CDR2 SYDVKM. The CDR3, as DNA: TGTGCCAGCAGTAGGACAAGCTTACGGGAGCAGTACTTC. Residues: CASSRTSLREQYF.

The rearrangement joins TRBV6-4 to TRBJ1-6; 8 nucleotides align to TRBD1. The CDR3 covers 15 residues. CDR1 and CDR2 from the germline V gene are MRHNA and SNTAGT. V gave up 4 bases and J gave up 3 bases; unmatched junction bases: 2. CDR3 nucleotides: TGTGCCAGCAGTGTAGACAGGGGCTATAATTCACCCCTCCACTTT. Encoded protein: CASSVDRGYNSPLHF.

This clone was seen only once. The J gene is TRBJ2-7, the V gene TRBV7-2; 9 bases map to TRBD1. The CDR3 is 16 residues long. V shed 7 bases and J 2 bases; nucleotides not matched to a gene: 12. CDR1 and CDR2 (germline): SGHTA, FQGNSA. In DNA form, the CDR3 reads TGTGCCAGCACCCTGTCAAGAGACAGGGGGACCTACGAGCAGTACTTC. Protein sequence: CASTLSRDRGTYEQYF. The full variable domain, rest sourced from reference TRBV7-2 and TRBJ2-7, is GAGVSQSPSNKVTEKGKDVELRCDPISGHTALYWYRQSLGQGLEFLIYFQGNSAPDKSGLPSDRFSAERTGGSVSTLTIQRTQQEDSAVYLCASTLSRDRGTYEQYFGPGTRLTVT.

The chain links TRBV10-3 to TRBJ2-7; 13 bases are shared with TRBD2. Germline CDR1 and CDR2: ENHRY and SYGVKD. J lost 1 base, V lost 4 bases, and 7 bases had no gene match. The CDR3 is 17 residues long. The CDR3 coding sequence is TGTGCCATCAGTGGACAGCGGACTAGCGGGAGATCCTACGAGCAGTACTTC. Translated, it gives CAISGQRTSGRSYEQYF.